One sample yielded the 21 T cell receptor beta chains listed below, sequenced in a study of response to subunit inactivated influenza vaccine. MiXCR was run by TCRdb on the RT-PCR reads, yielding one entry per CDR3 protein. The sample lists hundreds of thousands of distinct CDR3 sequences, roughly 9.7% occurring once. This specimen consisted of PBMCs from blood, obtained around seven weeks after vaccination. These receptors were obtained from a middle-aged man who received an inactivated influenza vaccine.

This clonotype was detected only a few times. This chain uses TRBV12-3 or TRBV12-4 with TRBJ2-1; 8 nucleotides match TRBD2. The CDR3 runs to 16 residues. Trimming removed 4 bases from V and 7 bases from J; junction bases left unmatched: 12. The CDR3 region has the DNA TGTGCCAGCAGTTCTCCATCGGGACTAGTTGGAAATGAGCAGTTCTTC. Translating gives CASSSPSGLVGNEQFF.

This clonotype has more than one count but fewer than ten. V is TRBV28 and J is TRBJ1-2, with a tentative D call TRBD1 (5 bases). Trimming shortened V by 5 bases and J by 2 bases, and 24 bases separated the two germline ends. Germline CDR1 is MDHEN and CDR2 is SYDVKM. The CDR3 runs to 18 residues. CDR3 protein: CASSKVGRDDRGNYGYTF. The DNA for the CDR3 is TGTGCCAGCAGTAAAGTGGGGCGGGACGACCGTGGAAACTATGGCTACACCTTC.

This clonotype was observed at least ten times. V is TRBV3-1 and J is TRBJ2-7; D gene ambiguous. The germline CDR1 and CDR2 sequences are LGHDT and YNNKEL (reference sequence). With 3 bases removed from V and 0 bases from J, the gap between germline ends came to 3 bases. This CDR3 is 12 amino acids long. CDR3 in DNA: TGTGCCAGCAGCCATAGCTCCTACGAGCAGTACTTC. Protein product: CASSHSSYEQYF.

This clonotype was seen at least ten times. The chain is built from TRBV12-3 or TRBV12-4 and TRBJ2-1, with D unresolved. The CDR3 contains 12 residues. With 2 bases removed from V and 10 bases from J, the gap between germline ends came to 9 bases. For the CDR3, the DNA is TGTGCCAGCAGTTTAACCTCCGGGGAGCAGTTCTTC. Protein product: CASSLTSGEQFF.

This clonotype was found a few times. This chain links TRBV4-3 with TRBJ2-1, with D tentatively TRBD2 (5 bases). CDR1 LGHNA and CDR2 YSLEER come from the germline V gene. CDR3 length: 14 residues. Trimming took off 0 bases at V and 10 bases at J, with 13 bases between the two ends. Here the CDR3 reads CASSQDLGRKEQFF. CDR3 bases: TGCGCCAGCAGCCAAGATCTGGGGAGAAAGGAGCAGTTCTTC.

This clonotype has a count of ten or more. This rearrangement joins TRBV12-3 or TRBV12-4 to TRBJ2-7, with 7 nucleotides matching TRBD1. J gave up 0 bases and V 4 bases, and 3 bases lay outside the gene matches. There are 14 residues in the CDR3. The CDR3, as DNA: TGTGCCAGCAGTTCCGGGGACAGCTCCTACGAGCAGTACTTC. Its translation: CASSSGDSSYEQYF.

A few counts support this clonotype. The rearrangement links TRBV20-1 to TRBJ2-3; weak D call: TRBD1 (6 bases). Trimming shortened V by 4 bases and J by 2 bases, and 10 bases separated the two germline ends. This CDR3 contains 13 residues. CDR1 DFQATT and CDR2 SNEGSKA come from the germline V gene (reference sequence). The DNA of the CDR3 is TGCAGTGCTATCAGGGGAAACACAGATACGCAGTATTTT. Amino acids: CSAIRGNTDTQYF.

This clonotype was counted a single time. A much larger clonotype is one base distant, so this may be a read error. The chain employs TRBV9 and TRBJ2-5; TRBD2 matches at 8 bases. From germline, CDR1 is SGDLS and CDR2 YYNGEE. The CDR3 has 15 amino acids. The CDR3 loop is CASSDTGLAQDTQYF. CDR3 DNA: TGTGCCAGCAGCGATACAGGACTAGCCCAAGATACCCAGTACTTC. The full variable domain, its missing parts supplied by reference TRBV9 and TRBJ2-5, is DSGVTQTPKHLITATGQRVTLRCSPRSGDLSVYWYQQSLDQGLQFLIQYYNGEERAKGNILERFSAQQFPDLHSELNLSSLELGDSALYFCASSDTGLAQDTQYFGPGTRLLVL.

The table lists this clonotype with a few counts. The chain employs TRBV5-1 and TRBJ2-1; D perhaps matches TRBD2 (5 bases). The germline V gene has CDR1 SGHRS and CDR2 YFSETQ. Deletions cut 0 bases from V and 0 bases from J, with 10 bases between. The CDR3 is made up of 16 amino acids. The CDR3 DNA is TGCGCCAGCAGCTTGGAGATAGCGAGCTCCTACAATGAGCAGTTCTTC. Translation gives CASSLEIASSYNEQFF. The variable domain in full, completed from reference TRBV5-1 and TRBJ2-1, reads KAGVTQTPRYLIKTRGQQVTLSCSPISGHRSVSWYQQTPGQGLQFLFEYFSETQRNKGNFPGRFSGRQFSNSRSEMNVSTLELGDSALYLCASSLEIASSYNEQFFGPGTRLTVL.

This clonotype was recorded at least ten times. The chain combines TRBV6-1 with TRBJ1-3, with D hard to call. The CDR3 runs 14 residues. Germline values: CDR1 MNHNS, CDR2 SASEGT. V shed 11 bases and J shed 0 bases, with 14 bases lying between them. CDR3 DNA sequence: TGTGCCTCCAGACGTCTCACCTCTGGAAACACCATATATTTT. It specifies CASRRLTSGNTIYF.

This clonotype came up many times. The genes are TRBV5-1 and TRBJ2-1; D may be TRBD2 (6 bases). The CDR3 sequence is 17 residues long. The V end lost 4 bases, the J end lost 9 bases, and 26 bases lay between the germline ends. Germline CDR1 and CDR2: SGHRS and YFSETQ. The CDR3 region has the DNA TGCGCCAGCAGCCGCGGACCCCTAGCCGGAGGGTCCAGTGAGCAGTTCTTC. It specifies CASSRGPLAGGSSEQFF.

The sample holds many counts of this clonotype. The chain recombines TRBV12-3 or TRBV12-4 with TRBJ1-1; 9 nucleotides agree with TRBD1. The J segment lost 9 bases and the V segment lost 4 bases, leaving 6 bases of the junction unmatched. The CDR3 is 13 amino acids. The DNA of the CDR3 is TGTGCCAGCAGTTCTGGACAGGGGAGACAAGCTTTCTTT. Its protein product is CASSSGQGRQAFF.

The chain combines TRBV21-1 with TRBJ1-5. TRBV21-1 is deemed a pseudogene. The CDR3 spans 17 residues. CDR3 in DNA: TGTGCCAGCAGCAAAGTTCTCGGCCAGTTCCTCAATCAGCCCCAGCATTTT. Translated: CASSKVLGQFLNQPQHF.

The sample holds a few counts of this clonotype. The chain employs TRBV27 and TRBJ2-1; D is unclear. This CDR3 spans 16 amino acids. The germline gives CDR1 MNHEY, CDR2 SMNVEV (reference sequence). The germline V and J ends were trimmed by 3 bases and 2 bases, with 14 bases remaining between them. As DNA, the CDR3 is TGTGCCAGCAGTTTTTGGGTAGAAACCCCCTACAATGAGCAGTTCTTC. Translated, it gives CASSFWVETPYNEQFF.

This clonotype was detected many times. This sequence joins TRBV15 and TRBJ2-1; TRBD1 matches at 7 bases. Looked up from germline, CDR1 is LNHNV and CDR2 is YYDKDF (reference sequence). V gave up 5 bases and J gave up 3 bases; unmatched junction bases: 7. The CDR3 is 15 residues long. CDR3 residues: CATSARQGRYNEQFF. Written as DNA, the CDR3 is TGTGCCACCAGCGCTCGACAGGGCCGCTACAATGAGCAGTTCTTC. The complete variable domain, with remaining parts taken from reference TRBV15 and TRBJ2-1, reads DAMVIQNPRYQVTQFGKPVTLSCSQTLNHNVMYWYQQKSSQAPKLLFHYYDKDFNNEADTPDNFQSRRPNTSFCFLDIRSPGLGDTAMYLCATSARQGRYNEQFFGPGTRLTVL.

This clonotype was recorded many times. CDR3 sequence reads: CASSQTGLLGEQYF. The CDR3 DNA sequence: TGCGCCAGCAGCCAAACGGGCCTATTGGGGGAGCAGTACTTC. The chain uses TRBV4-3 and TRBJ2-7; no clear D. CDR3 size: 14 residues. Germline assignment: CDR1 LGHNA and CDR2 YSLEER. V shed 2 bases and J shed 7 bases, with 15 bases lying between them.

The sample holds many counts of this clonotype. The chain employs TRBV10-3 and TRBJ2-7, with D unclear. Per the germline V gene, CDR1 is ENHRY and CDR2 is SYGVKD. Trimming shortened V by 1 base and J by 3 bases, and 13 bases separated the two germline ends. The CDR3 length is 15 residues. The CDR3 loop is CAISEYGSSYYEQYF. In DNA form, the CDR3 reads TGTGCCATCAGTGAGTATGGTAGCAGTTACTACGAGCAGTACTTC.

This chain links TRBV12-3 or TRBV12-4 with TRBJ1-5, with D tentatively TRBD1 (6 bases). The CDR3 extends over 15 amino acids. V was shortened by 5 bases and J by 2 bases, with 13 bases between the two germline ends. This chain's CDR3 is CASSEGGAGNQPQHF. CDR3 in DNA: TGTGCCAGCAGTGAAGGGGGTGCGGGCAATCAGCCCCAGCATTTT.

V and J are TRBV10-3 and TRBJ1-5, with 9 nucleotides matching TRBD1. Germline values: CDR1 ENHRY, CDR2 SYGVKD. J lost 4 bases, V lost 6 bases, and 4 bases had no gene match. This CDR3 comprises 14 residues. DNA for the CDR3: TGTGCCATCAGGGACGGGACAGGGAATCAGCCCCAGCATTTT. Translation gives CAIRDGTGNQPQHF.

This clonotype was observed a handful of times. This chain connects TRBV20-1 to TRBJ2-7; D uncertain. Trimming removed 0 bases at V and 6 bases at J, with 9 bases between. The CDR3 runs to 12 residues. The germline gives CDR1 DFQATT, CDR2 SNEGSKA (reference sequence). The DNA of the CDR3 is TGCAGTGCTAGAGATGTGGCATCCGAGCAGTACTTC. Its translation: CSARDVASEQYF.

This clonotype was picked up a small number of times. This rearrangement joins TRBV10-3 to TRBJ1-2; 7 bases are a match to TRBD1. The CDR3 contains 13 residues. The V gene's germline CDR1 is ENHRY and CDR2 SYGVKD. V lost 4 bases and J lost 10; bases outside the gene matches: 9. CDR3 coding DNA: TGTGCCATCAGTGTGGAGGAACAGGGGCTCTACACCTTC. As protein: CAISVEEQGLYTF.